This T cell receptor beta chain derives from a study of blood T cell repertoires in COVID-19 (dated by TCRdb to the early 2020s). Looking at the study overall: Samples covering the acute and convalescent phases of COVID-19 were provided by collaborators in the United States, Italy and Spain. HLA class I and class II types, where available, came from metadata supplied by the sample provider rather than from assay-based typing. Nearly every sample came with metadata listing a de-identified subject ID, COVID-19 status, age in years and sex. Deeply sampled blood TCRbeta repertoires from subjects exposed to, actively infected with, or recovered from COVID-19 were included in the dataset. The samples were drawn from two sources: the first 160 participants of the ongoing ImmuneRACE study, and fewer than 1,500 subjects contributed by 6 global collaborators. The prospective study material was composed of cDNA or gDNA derived from T cells, B-cell-depleted T cells, or PBMCs. The repertoires were made available in a free public database intended to serve as a resource for research on the immune response to SARS-CoV-2.

In Seattle, one collaborating source enrolled patients while the infection was active and tracked those patients longitudinally over the course of disease. The collaborating institutions used their own protocols to collect whole blood in K2EDTA tubes. For TCRbeta analysis, collaborator samples were shipped as frozen whole blood, as isolated PBMCs, or as DNA extracted from either sample type. The study at large found these results: Clinical and demographic metadata were provided uncurated, with the amount varying by source and participant.

TCRbeta CDR3 regions were amplified from genomic DNA using the immunoSEQ Assay, a bias-controlled multiplex PCR. In the original analysis: The number of nucleated cells in each sample was estimated from the amplification of reference gene primers within the assay. To quantify the absolute abundance of each unique TCRbeta CDR3 rearrangement, sequence reads were collapsed and filtered. For each sample, productive Simpson clonality was calculated as the square root of Simpson's diversity index across productive rearrangements. Drawn from immuneACCESS, this table holds only the in-frame rearrangements with V and J called that TCRdb kept. Clones are partly lost; checked studies trace under half to an unresolved V gene and leave the rest unexplained. V, J and clone size are taken as reported in that table, and D and trimming were inferred from the DNA itself. The sample table holds 96,000 or so clones, of which roughly 81% were seen once. The ten most abundant clones make up less than 6% of the sample.

The CDR3 spans 17 residues, from the cysteine through the phenylalanine. The DNA shown is the 51-base CDR3, in frame from base 1. The V end loses 3 bases and the J end loses 3 bases, and a stretch of 24 bases separates them. From the germline V gene (reference sequence), CDR1 is DFQATT and CDR2 is SNEGSKA. About this clone: Its antigen specificity is not known. Base qualities are not recorded, but no much larger clone differs from it by a single base.

The clonotype originates from an elderly man with COVID-19, enrolled during active disease. The sequencing input was peripheral blood. In this chain, TRBV20-1 is recombined with TRBJ2-7; confidence is insufficient to name the D gene. The encoded CDR3 is CSASLASTNTKRYEQYF. The nucleotide sequence is given as TGCAGTGCTAGTTTGGCCAGTACCAACACAAAACGCTACGAGCAGTACTTC.